A selection of T cell receptor beta chains follows, all from one sample in a study of T-cell memory formation after mild COVID-19. TCRdb re-analysed the 5' RACE reads in MiXCR, keeping a single row per CDR3 protein. The table lists about 13,000 distinct CDR3 sequences, approximately 12% of them singletons. Material for sequencing was PBMCs or a T cell subset sorted from them (not recorded which). These TCRs come from an adult woman who had mild COVID-19 (a few samples of this study predate the infection). Cell type and time point are not known. Both conserved end residues are trimmed from each CDR3.

v_gene: TRBV20-1
j_gene: TRBJ2-3
CDR3aa: SARGRETDTQY

v_gene: TRBV28
j_gene: TRBJ1-2
CDR3aa: ASSTGGYGYT

v_gene: TRBV4-1
j_gene: TRBJ2-7
CDR3aa: ASSPLGQGAYEQY

v_gene: TRBV12-3/TRBV12-4
j_gene: TRBJ2-6
CDR3aa: ASSFAMDTSSGANVLT

v_gene: TRBV28
j_gene: TRBJ2-7
CDR3aa: ASSLWAGATEEQY

v_gene: TRBV12-3/TRBV12-4
j_gene: TRBJ2-7
CDR3aa: ASSSTPGNAYEQY

v_gene: TRBV29-1
j_gene: TRBJ2-7
CDR3aa: SASGTGGGYEQY

v_gene: TRBV7-9
j_gene: TRBJ2-5
CDR3aa: ASTSGGAQY

v_gene: TRBV11-2
j_gene: TRBJ2-3
CDR3aa: ASSLAVMTDTQY

v_gene: TRBV12-3/TRBV12-4
j_gene: TRBJ2-1
CDR3aa: ASTVDGLGEQF

v_gene: TRBV5-5
j_gene: TRBJ1-5
CDR3aa: ASSLMGLGNQPQH

v_gene: TRBV19
j_gene: TRBJ2-5
CDR3aa: ASNHGVKETQY

v_gene: TRBV7-3
j_gene: TRBJ2-5
CDR3aa: ASSFGGGETQY

v_gene: TRBV29-1
j_gene: TRBJ1-2
CDR3aa: SVRTDYGYT

v_gene: TRBV5-4
j_gene: TRBJ2-1
CDR3aa: ASTGGGMSYNEQF

v_gene: TRBV7-2
j_gene: TRBJ2-3
CDR3aa: ASSLVLTSESTDTQY

v_gene: TRBV5-1
j_gene: TRBJ2-3
CDR3aa: ASSLVWDRGTDTQY

v_gene: TRBV5-1
j_gene: TRBJ2-7
CDR3aa: ASGDRGGYEQY

v_gene: TRBV19
j_gene: TRBJ1-2
CDR3aa: ASSIDSGQFGYT

v_gene: TRBV6-2/TRBV6-3
j_gene: TRBJ2-1
CDR3aa: ASSFIGNEQF

v_gene: TRBV27
j_gene: TRBJ2-3
CDR3aa: ASSFSLLAGLEGDTQY

v_gene: TRBV14
j_gene: TRBJ2-7
CDR3aa: ASSLRRDRSYEQY

v_gene: TRBV12-3/TRBV12-4
j_gene: TRBJ1-3
CDR3aa: ASSRTGGYKSGNTIY

v_gene: TRBV7-8
j_gene: TRBJ2-5
CDR3aa: ASSAWTEQETQY

v_gene: TRBV19
j_gene: TRBJ2-7
CDR3aa: ASSAGNYEQY

v_gene: TRBV6-1
j_gene: TRBJ1-5
CDR3aa: ATVAQLTRTEPQH

v_gene: TRBV6-5
j_gene: TRBJ2-6
CDR3aa: ASSYSWGVVSGANVLT

v_gene: TRBV12-3/TRBV12-4
j_gene: TRBJ2-2
CDR3aa: ASSLIRQGSTGELF

v_gene: TRBV7-8
j_gene: TRBJ2-7
CDR3aa: ASSLTVLREQY

v_gene: TRBV3-1
j_gene: TRBJ1-2
CDR3aa: ASSTRTVYGYT

v_gene: TRBV23-1
j_gene: TRBJ2-3
CDR3aa: ASSQSGTERFHLGTDTQY

v_gene: TRBV20-1
j_gene: TRBJ2-5
CDR3aa: SARETSGIVETQY

v_gene: TRBV6-6
j_gene: TRBJ2-7
CDR3aa: ASSYSNPAYEQY

v_gene: TRBV5-4
j_gene: TRBJ2-3
CDR3aa: ASSTGLAGYTDTQY

v_gene: TRBV24-1
j_gene: TRBJ1-2
CDR3aa: ATSDGSTVGYT

v_gene: TRBV4-1
j_gene: TRBJ2-2
CDR3aa: ASSPPNRLAGGPGTGELF

v_gene: TRBV7-9
j_gene: TRBJ1-1
CDR3aa: ASSLATALAEAF

v_gene: TRBV5-1
j_gene: TRBJ2-5
CDR3aa: ASSLGIQETQY